This passage covers 22 T cell receptor beta chains from one sample sequenced in a study of graft-versus-host responses after intestinal transplantation. Their target antigens are unknown. Clones were read by immunoSEQ multiplex PCR, and TCRdb kept only the in-frame ones, dropping some. Among around 100,000 clones listed, more than 80% were seen once. Sequenced material: unstimulated CD4+ T cells sorted from spleen or lymph node cells, taken before transplant. These receptor sequences come from a human donor who was the organ donor for an intestinal transplant.

The V and J genes are TRBV29-1 and TRBJ2-1, with D unresolved. The V gene's germline CDR1 is SQVTM and CDR2 ANQGSEA. This CDR3 spans 14 amino acids. Trimming removed 5 bases at V and 0 bases at J, with 11 bases between. In DNA form, the CDR3 reads TGCAGCGTTCTTGATCCTTTCTCCTACAATGAGCAGTTCTTC. Translating gives CSVLDPFSYNEQFF.

The gene calls are TRBV13 and TRBJ1-2; a possible D gene is TRBD1 (6 bases). The V end lost 5 bases, the J end lost 8 bases, and 12 bases lay between the germline ends. The CDR3 has 12 residues. Germline loops: CDR1 PRHDT, CDR2 FYEKMQ (reference sequence). The chain's CDR3 is CASSRDTRGYTF. The CDR3 nucleotides are TGTGCCAGCAGCCGGGACACCCGGGGCTACACCTTC.

V gene TRBV5-1 combines with J gene TRBJ2-2; 14 bases fit TRBD2. V was pared by 4 bases and J by 6 bases, with 2 bases of the junction left unmatched. The CDR3 length is 15 residues. Looked up from germline, CDR1 is SGHRS and CDR2 is YFSETQ. The CDR3 region is CASSPGLAGAGELFF. The CDR3 bases are TGCGCCAGCAGCCCGGGACTAGCGGGAGCCGGGGAGCTGTTTTTT. Based on the CDR3 plus reference TRBV5-1 and TRBJ2-2, the full variable domain is KAGVTQTPRYLIKTRGQQVTLSCSPISGHRSVSWYQQTPGQGLQFLFEYFSETQRNKGNFPGRFSGRQFSNSRSEMNVSTLELGDSALYLCASSPGLAGAGELFFGEGSRLTVL.

This clone occurred once. The chain joins TRBV11-3 to TRBJ2-7; 9 bases fit TRBD1. The CDR3 is 15 amino acids. The trim removed 2 bases at V and 5 bases at J, leaving 7 bases unmatched. The germline V gene has CDR1 SGHNT and CDR2 YENEEA. CDR3 sequence reads: CASSLSGTGRHEQYF. The CDR3 DNA reads TGTGCCAGCAGCTTATCCGGGACAGGGAGACACGAGCAGTACTTC.

The rearrangement uses TRBV20-1 and TRBJ2-7; no reliable D call. The germline gives CDR1 DFQATT, CDR2 SNEGSKA (reference sequence). There are 11 residues in the CDR3. Trimming pared 5 bases from V and 5 bases from J, leaving 10 bases between. CDR3 protein: CSASSFNEQYF. The DNA of the CDR3 is TGCAGTGCTTCTAGTTTCAACGAGCAGTACTTC.

This chain links TRBV6-6 with TRBJ2-5; D call uncertain. The CDR3 contains 13 residues. Per the germline V gene, CDR1 is MNHNY and CDR2 is SVGAGI (reference sequence). The ends were cut back, 2 bases at V and 0 bases at J, with 4 bases in the middle. This CDR3 is CASSYGHQETQYF. The CDR3 DNA reads TGTGCCAGCAGTTACGGACACCAAGAGACCCAGTACTTC.

This clone was seen only once. This CDR3 reads CASSVTASGALETQYF. CDR3 nucleotides: TGTGCCAGCAGTGTAACGGCTAGCGGGGCCCTAGAGACCCAGTACTTC. The rearrangement uses TRBV6-1 and TRBJ2-5; 9 positions match TRBD2. This CDR3 has 16 amino acids. Germline V CDR1 and CDR2: MNHNS, SASEGT. The junction had 10 bases not matched to a gene; V was cut back by 4 bases and J by 4 bases.

V gene TRBV2 combines with J gene TRBJ1-3, with a possible D match to TRBD1 (6 bases). V lost 4 bases and J 3 bases, leaving 10 bases between the germline ends. Germline-derived CDR1 and CDR2 are SNHLY and FYNNEI. The CDR3 covers 14 residues. The CDR3 nucleotides read TGTGCCAGCAGTGCGGGGGCGGTTGGAAACACCATATATTTT. Residues: CASSAGAVGNTIYF. Full variable domain (remainder filled in from reference TRBV2 and TRBJ1-3): EPEVTQTPSHQVTQMGQEVILRCVPISNHLYFYWYRQILGQKVEFLVSFYNNEISEKSEIFDDQFSVERPDGSNFTLKIRSTKLEDSAMYFCASSAGAVGNTIYFGEGSWLTVV.

The chain has TRBV7-8 and TRBJ1-2; possible D gene TRBD1, 6 bases. V was cut by 5 bases and J by 5 bases, with 18 bases left in between. CDR1 is SGHVS and CDR2 is FQNEAQ in the germline V gene. The CDR3 sequence is 15 residues long. The CDR3 sequence is CASSKRLGGAYGYTF. The CDR3 DNA follows: TGTGCCAGCAGCAAGAGGCTTGGGGGCGCGTATGGCTACACCTTC. The variable domain in full, completed from reference TRBV7-8 and TRBJ1-2, reads GAGVSQSPRYKVAKRGQDVALRCDPISGHVSLFWYQQALGQGPEFLTYFQNEAQLDKSGLPSDRFFAERPEGSVSTLKIQRTQQEDSAVYLCASSKRLGGAYGYTFGSGTRLTVV.

This chain's CDR3 is CASSPTRLDQPQHF. As DNA, the CDR3 is TGTGCCAGCTCACCGACCAGGCTGGATCAGCCCCAGCATTTT. This sequence joins TRBV18 and TRBJ1-5; D unclear. There are 14 residues in the CDR3. Between the trimmed V and J ends, which lost 3 bases and 5 bases, there was a span of 11 bases. Germline loops: CDR1 KGHSH, CDR2 LQKENI.

This clone was observed once. The J gene is TRBJ1-5, the V gene TRBV19, with unresolved D. The germline V and J ends were trimmed by 0 bases and 2 bases, with 8 bases remaining between them. This CDR3 region has 15 residues. Germline V gives CDR1 LNHDA, CDR2 SQIVND (reference sequence). CDR3 protein: CASSIEGGGNQPQHF. Here the CDR3 DNA reads TGTGCCAGTAGTATAGAGGGAGGTGGCAATCAGCCCCAGCATTTT.

This clone appeared a few times. V and J are TRBV18 and TRBJ2-2; D might be TRBD1 or TRBD2, each matching 5 bases. Per the germline V gene, CDR1 is KGHSH and CDR2 is LQKENI. CDR3 length: 15 residues. Trimming took off 2 bases at V and 5 bases at J, with 12 bases between the two ends. The CDR3 region has the DNA TGTGCCAGCTCACCAGGGGGAAGTCGAACCGGGGAGCTGTTTTTT. Translation: CASSPGGSRTGELFF.

The chain combines TRBV5-1 with TRBJ2-2, with unresolved D. The CDR3 is 14 amino acids. Looked up from germline, CDR1 is SGHRS and CDR2 is YFSETQ. Trimming stripped 1 base from V and 0 bases from J, with 4 bases between. The CDR3 DNA sequence: TGCGCCAGCAGCTTGCGAACGAACACCGGGGAGCTGTTTTTT. Encoded protein: CASSLRTNTGELFF.

This clone came up once. The rearrangement uses TRBV19 and TRBJ1-5; possible D gene TRBD1, 5 bases. V was shortened by 8 bases and J by 0 bases, with 14 bases between the two germline ends. CDR1 and CDR2 from the germline V gene are LNHDA and SQIVND (reference sequence). This CDR3 region has 15 residues. CDR3 in DNA: TGTGCCAGTGACGCAGGGAGGGGTAGCAATCAGCCCCAGCATTTT. The encoded protein is CASDAGRGSNQPQHF.

The chain has TRBV7-2 and TRBJ1-3; no reliable D call. V gave up 3 bases and J gave up 7 bases, with 16 bases separating them. This CDR3 spans 15 amino acids. CDR1 is SGHTA, CDR2 FQGNSA, per germline. DNA for the CDR3: TGTGCCAGCAGCTTCTCCGGGATCCCCGGGAACACCATATATTTT. Protein product: CASSFSGIPGNTIYF.

This chain links TRBV19 with TRBJ2-7, with 7 bases lining up with TRBD2. The CDR3 covers 15 residues. J gave up 3 bases and V 1 base, and 6 bases lay outside the gene matches. Germline values: CDR1 LNHDA, CDR2 SQIVND (reference sequence). CDR3 residues: CASSIAGGEDYEQYF. The CDR3, as DNA: TGTGCCAGTAGTATAGCGGGAGGTGAGGACTACGAGCAGTACTTC.

J is TRBJ1-1 and V is TRBV5-4, with TRBD1 identical over 7 bases. CDR1 and CDR2 from the germline V gene are SGHNT and YYREEE (reference sequence). The V and J ends lost 3 bases and 0 bases, in that order; junction bases with no gene match: 2. The CDR3 has 14 residues. The CDR3 bases are TGTGCCAGCAGCTGGACAGGTGTGAACACTGAAGCTTTCTTT. Its translation: CASSWTGVNTEAFF.

This clone has only one observation. The chain has TRBV6-5 and TRBJ1-1; TRBD1 is a possible D gene (6 bases). The V gene lost 2 bases and the J gene lost 7 bases, with 11 bases spanning the gap. CDR1 MNHEY and CDR2 SVGAGI come from the germline V gene. CDR3 length: 13 amino acids. The DNA of the CDR3 is TGTGCCAGCAGTTACGCAGGGGCCGATGAAGCTTTCTTT. This codes for CASSYAGADEAFF.

The chain couples TRBV18 to TRBJ2-3, with TRBD1 matching over 10 bases. Germline loops: CDR1 KGHSH, CDR2 LQKENI. The CDR3 covers 15 residues. The V and J ends lost 3 bases and 1 base, in that order; junction bases with no gene match: 1. The CDR3 spells CASSPGTGGTDTQYF. CDR3 coding DNA: TGTGCCAGCTCACCCGGGACAGGGGGCACAGATACGCAGTATTTT.

This chain connects TRBV19 to TRBJ2-7, with TRBD2 as a possible D gene (6 bases). Germline V gene lookup returns CDR1 LNHDA and CDR2 SQIVND (reference sequence). The CDR3 has 17 amino acids. The germline V and J ends were trimmed by 5 bases and 5 bases, with 25 bases remaining between them. In DNA form, the CDR3 reads TGTGCCAGTAGTCGAAGACACGGGGGACGAGTGGCGAACGAGCAGTACTTC. Protein: CASSRRHGGRVANEQYF.

This clone has only one observation. The chain has TRBV9 and TRBJ2-5; no clear D. Germline assignment: CDR1 SGDLS and CDR2 YYNGEE. Trimming removed 1 base from V and 4 bases from J, with 14 bases in between. This CDR3 has 15 residues. Written as DNA, the CDR3 is TGTGCCAGCAGCGTATCGGACCCGGTCGGAGAGACCCAGTACTTC. Protein product: CASSVSDPVGETQYF.

The gene calls are TRBV6-1 and TRBJ2-1; TRBD1 aligns across 9 bases. Trimming at V came to 5 bases and at J to 6 bases, leaving 8 bases not matched to a gene. The CDR3 consists of 15 residues. Germline V lookup: CDR1 MNHNS, CDR2 SASEGT. CDR3 in DNA: TGTGCCAGCAGTAATACAGGGGGCGCCTTCAATGAGCAGTTCTTC. This translates into CASSNTGGAFNEQFF.